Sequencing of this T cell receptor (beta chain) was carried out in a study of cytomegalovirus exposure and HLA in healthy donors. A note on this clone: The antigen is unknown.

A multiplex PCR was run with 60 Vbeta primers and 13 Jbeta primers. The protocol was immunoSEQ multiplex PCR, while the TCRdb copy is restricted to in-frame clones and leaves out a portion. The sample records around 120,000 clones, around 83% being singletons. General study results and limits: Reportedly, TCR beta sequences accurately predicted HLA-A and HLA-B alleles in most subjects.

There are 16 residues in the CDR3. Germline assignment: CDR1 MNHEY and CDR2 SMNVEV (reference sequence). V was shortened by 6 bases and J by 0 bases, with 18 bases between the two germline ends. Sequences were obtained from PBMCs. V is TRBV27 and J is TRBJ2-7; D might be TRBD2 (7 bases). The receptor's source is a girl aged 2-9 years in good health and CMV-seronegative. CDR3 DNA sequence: TGTGCCAGCAGCCCCCTAGGGGGGGGTGGCTCCTACGAGCAGTACTTC. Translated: CASSPLGGGGSYEQYF.